This is a list of T cell receptor beta chains from one sample in a study of PD-1 blockade in classical Hodgkin lymphoma. Measured with immunoSEQ multiplex PCR; TCRdb has only the in-frame clones, and not every one. The table has roughly 46,000 clones, about 75% seen once. The sample was peripheral blood mononuclear cells (PBMCs), taken before the fourth cycle of nivolumab. These receptors were taken from a human donor with classical Hodgkin lymphoma. The CDR3 runs from the conserved cysteine through the conserved F or W. A D gene is named only where the DNA matches it firmly. For some rows the clone size is stated as once, few or many, or as a class when expanded; others skip it.

TGTGCCAGCACGAGTGGTAGCTCCTACAATGAGCAGTTCTTC,CASTSGSSYNEQFF,TRBV9,.,TRBJ2-1,once
TGTGCCAGCAGGGGGCTATCTGAAGCTTTCTTT,CASRGLSEAFF,TRBV28,.,TRBJ1-1,once
TGTGCCAGCAGCCCACATCTGGGACGGAACACTGAAGCTTTCTTT,CASSPHLGRNTEAFF,TRBV7-2,.,TRBJ1-1,.
TGTGCCAGCAGCAGGGGGGACTACGAGCAGTACTTC,CASSRGDYEQYF,TRBV11-2,.,TRBJ2-7,.
TGTGCCAGCAGCCAAGATGGCGCGGGGGGATTGGGGACCCAGTACTTC,CASSQDGAGGLGTQYF,TRBV5-4,TRBD2,TRBJ2-5,few
TGCGCCAGCAGCCGGGAACTGGCCGAAGATACGCAGTATTTT,CASSRELAEDTQYF,TRBV4-3,.,TRBJ2-3,.
TGTGCCTGGAGTGGTGGGGGGGGCGGTTCACCCCTCCACTTT,CAWSGGGGGSPLHF,TRBV30,.,TRBJ1-6,.
TGTGCCAGCAGTTGGACGACGCTGCAAGAGACCCAGTACTTC,CASSWTTLQETQYF,TRBV28,.,TRBJ2-5,.
TGTGCCAGCTCACCAGAGAACGTTAACACCGGGGAGCTGTTTTTT,CASSPENVNTGELFF,TRBV18,.,TRBJ2-2,.
TGTGCCAGCAGCCCAGTAGCGGGAGGTTACGGTGAGCAGTTCTTC,CASSPVAGGYGEQFF,TRBV7-6,TRBD2,TRBJ2-1,.
TGTGCCAGCAGCCTGGACCTGCTGCAGCCCCAGCATTTT,CASSLDLLQPQHF,TRBV7-8,.,TRBJ1-5,.
TGCGCCAGCACCGAGCCTGGAGCCAACGTCCTGACTTTC,CASTEPGANVLTF,TRBV5-1,.,TRBJ2-6,.
TGTGCCAGCAGCCGAACCCCAGGGTTGGCTGGAAACACCATATATTTT,CASSRTPGLAGNTIYF,TRBV7-8,.,TRBJ1-3,.
TGCAGCGCTCGGACAGGGCTACAGCCCCAGCATTTT,CSARTGLQPQHF,TRBV29-1,TRBD1,TRBJ1-5,.
TGTGCCAGCTCACCCTTGGCTAGCAATCAGCCCCAGCATTTT,CASSPLASNQPQHF,TRBV18,.,TRBJ1-5,.
TGTGCCAGCAGTTTAGGGGGGACCCTTATCTACGAGCAGTACTTC,CASSLGGTLIYEQYF,TRBV28,.,TRBJ2-7,.
TGTGCCCTTGGGACAGAGATCATGAACACCGGGGAGCTGTTTTTT,CALGTEIMNTGELFF,TRBV7-8,TRBD1,TRBJ2-2,few
TGTGCCAGCAGCTTGCAATGGGATCAGCCCCAGCATTTT,CASSLQWDQPQHF,TRBV5-5,.,TRBJ1-5,.
TGTGCCAGCTCCACGGGACAGGGGACGGAAACGCAGTATTTT,CASSTGQGTETQYF,TRBV18,TRBD1,TRBJ2-3,.
TGCAGCGTTGAAGACGGGGGAGGAGATGAAAAACTGTTTTTT,CSVEDGGGDEKLFF,TRBV29-1,.,TRBJ1-4,.
TGTGCCAGCAGCTTAGAGGGACTTAACTACAATGAGCAGTTCTTC,CASSLEGLNYNEQFF,TRBV7-8,.,TRBJ2-1,few
TGTGCCACCAGCAATAACGGGGTAGATACGCAGTATTTT,CATSNNGVDTQYF,TRBV15,.,TRBJ2-3,.
TGTGCCAGCAGCCCGGCCCAGTCTGGAGAGCAGTTCTTC,CASSPAQSGEQFF,TRBV7-2,.,TRBJ2-1,.
TGTGCCAGCAGCCAAGACTATAGCAAGGGAACAACGCAGTACTTC,CASSQDYSKGTTQYF,TRBV4-2,.,TRBJ2-7,.
TGTGCCAGCAGTTTAAGAGGGTTTACAGATACGCAGTATTTT,CASSLRGFTDTQYF,TRBV28,.,TRBJ2-3,.
TGCGCCAGCTCACCAAGGGGGCTATCCTACGAGCAGTACTTC,CASSPRGLSYEQYF,TRBV5-1,TRBD1,TRBJ2-7,.
TGCGCCAGCCGAGATACGCGGCACCGGTCCTACGAGCAGTACTTC,CASRDTRHRSYEQYF,TRBV5-1,.,TRBJ2-7,.
TGTGCCAGCAGCCGACTAGCGGGAGGCACAGATACGCAGTATTTT,CASSRLAGGTDTQYF,TRBV11-3,TRBD2,TRBJ2-3,many
TGTGCCAGCAGCAACGCGGGAGCCTACGAGCAGTACTTC,CASSNAGAYEQYF,TRBV6-1,TRBD2,TRBJ2-7,once
TGTGCCAGCTCTTTCGGGGGGAGCTCTGGAAACACCATATATTTT,CASSFGGSSGNTIYF,TRBV28,.,TRBJ1-3,.
TGTGCCAGCAGCCCCTGGGGGGGTACGCAGTATTTT,CASSPWGGTQYF,TRBV7-3,TRBD2,TRBJ2-3,.
TGTGCCAGTAGTAGAGCGGCGGGAGGAACAGATACGCAGTATTTT,CASSRAAGGTDTQYF,TRBV19,TRBD2,TRBJ2-3,.
TGTGCCAGCAGCCCCCTCGTGCTCGCGTCCTACAATGAGCAGTTCTTC,CASSPLVLASYNEQFF,TRBV11-2,.,TRBJ2-1,.
TGTGCCATCAGTGATCTTGGGACAGGGAAGGGTGAGCAGTTCTTC,CAISDLGTGKGEQFF,TRBV10-3,TRBD1,TRBJ2-1,.
TGTGCCAGTCTGCCGGACAGAGCGAGCTCCTACAATGAGCAGTTCTTC,CASLPDRASSYNEQFF,TRBV2,.,TRBJ2-1,.
TGCAGCGTACCTGACAGGACTACTAATGAAAAACTGTTTTTT,CSVPDRTTNEKLFF,TRBV29-1,.,TRBJ1-4,.
TGTGCCAGCAGTTACGACAGGTACAATGAGCAGTTCTTC,CASSYDRYNEQFF,TRBV6-6,.,TRBJ2-1,.